The entry that follows covers one T cell receptor beta chain sequence. The source of the sample is a study of blood T cell repertoires in COVID-19. With V trimmed by 6 bases and J by 4 bases, 5 bases remained unmatched. The CDR3 covers 13 residues. Germline values: CDR1 MDHEN, CDR2 SYDVKM. This table comes from immunoSEQ multiplex PCR, and its TCRdb copy is limited to in-frame clones, with some not included. In the table there are roughly 80,000 clones, over 70% of which are singletons. Sample: peripheral blood. The chain uses TRBV28 and TRBJ1-2; TRBD1 matches at 7 bases. This receptor was taken from a human donor in a cohort sampled during active COVID-19. The CDR3 sequence: CASRPGGPYGYTF. The CDR3 DNA reads as TGTGCCAGCAGACCAGGGGGGCCCTATGGCTACACCTTC.